This entry concerns a single TCR beta chain. This sample was included in a study of blood T cells in healthy people across ages. In germline, CDR1 is SEHNR, CDR2 FQNEAQ (reference sequence). CDR3 length: 14 amino acids. Samples had at least 7 million PBMCs isolated from them. A sample-barcoded 5' primer and a J-beta primer mix were used in a second PCR of roughly 7 to 12 cycles. Carrying 12 random nucleotides, a template-switch adaptor labeled each individual cDNA molecule. TCRdb itself ran the 5' RACE reads through MiXCR, one entry per CDR3 protein. There are hundreds of thousands of distinct CDR3 sequences in the sample; approximately 21% occur only once, and approximately 3.6% lies in the top ten.

The sequencing sample was made of blood. This receptor was taken from a man aged 70 or older in good health. This rearrangement joins TRBV7-9 to TRBJ2-5; D not certain. The J call could be wrong; TRBJ2-7 is a better fit for the DNA end. The CDR3 sequence: CASSLTTSSYEQYF. DNA of the CDR3: TGTGCCAGCAGCTTAACTACGAGCTCCTACGAGCAGTACTTC.